Sequencing of this T cell receptor (beta chain) was carried out in a study of T cells in Graves' hyperthyroidism and ophthalmopathy. TCR beta CDR3 region amplification was performed from RNA transcripts. HTBI primers were the set used in a first-round RT-PCR of the TCR CDR3. Each CDR3 protein is one row after TCRdb ran MiXCR on the multiplex PCR reads. This sample yields approximately 620,000 distinct CDR3 sequences, of which over 11% are seen a single time; almost 6% belongs to the top ten. Whole-study results and caveats: Patients with ophthalmopathy were separated from those with stable hyperthyroidism by a 13 V-J model.

Germline loops: CDR1 MNHEY, CDR2 SVGAGI. The CDR3 is 13 residues long. Between the trimmed V and J ends, which lost 4 bases and 1 base, there was a span of 5 bases. Note on this clonotype: Its specificity is not known.

When hyperthyroidism was first diagnosed, the blood sample was taken, preceding any ophthalmopathy symptoms. This chain uses TRBV6-5 with TRBJ1-5; no definite D call. What was sequenced was blood. The receptor was derived from a woman aged 25 to 45 with Graves' hyperthyroidism that later progressed to Graves' ophthalmopathy. CDR3 coding DNA: TGTGCCAGCAGTTCAACAAGCAATCAGCCCCAGCATTTT. It is translated as CASSSTSNQPQHF.